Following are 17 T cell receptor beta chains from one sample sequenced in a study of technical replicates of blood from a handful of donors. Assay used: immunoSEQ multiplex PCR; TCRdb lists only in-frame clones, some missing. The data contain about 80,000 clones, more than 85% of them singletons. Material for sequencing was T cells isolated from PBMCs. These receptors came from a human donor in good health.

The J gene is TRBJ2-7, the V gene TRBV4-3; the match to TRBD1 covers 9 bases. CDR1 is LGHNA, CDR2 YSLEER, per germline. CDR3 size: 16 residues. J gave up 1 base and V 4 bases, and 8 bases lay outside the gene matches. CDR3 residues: CASSRWGGTGSYEQYF. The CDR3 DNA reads TGCGCCAGCAGCCGCTGGGGGGGGACAGGGTCCTACGAGCAGTACTTC.

The DNA of the CDR3 is TGTGCCAGCAGTGTAGTACAGGGGGCGTTAAGCAATCAGCCCCAGCATTTT. Its protein product is CASSVVQGALSNQPQHF. The chain employs TRBV6-1 and TRBJ1-5, with 9 positions matching TRBD1. Looked up from germline, CDR1 is MNHNS and CDR2 is SASEGT. The CDR3 totals 17 residues. V shed 4 bases, J shed 1 base, and the junction held 8 bases outside the gene matches.

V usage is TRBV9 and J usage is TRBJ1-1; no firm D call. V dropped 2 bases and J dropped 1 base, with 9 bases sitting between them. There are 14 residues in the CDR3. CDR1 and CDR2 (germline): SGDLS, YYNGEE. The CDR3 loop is CASSVSEGNTEAFF. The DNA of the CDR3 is TGTGCCAGCAGCGTTAGCGAGGGGAACACTGAAGCTTTCTTT.

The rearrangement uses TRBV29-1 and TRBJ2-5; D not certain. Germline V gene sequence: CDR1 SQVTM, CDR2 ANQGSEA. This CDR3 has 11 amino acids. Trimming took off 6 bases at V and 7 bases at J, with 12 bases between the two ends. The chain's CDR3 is CSVAEFGTQYF. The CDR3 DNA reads TGCAGCGTGGCCGAATTTGGGACCCAGTACTTC.

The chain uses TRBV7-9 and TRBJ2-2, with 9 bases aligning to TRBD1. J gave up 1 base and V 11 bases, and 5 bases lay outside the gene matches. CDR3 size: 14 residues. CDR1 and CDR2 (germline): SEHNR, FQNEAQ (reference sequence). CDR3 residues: CAGWGQGNTGELFF. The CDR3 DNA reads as TGTGCCGGGTGGGGACAGGGGAACACCGGGGAGCTGTTTTTT.

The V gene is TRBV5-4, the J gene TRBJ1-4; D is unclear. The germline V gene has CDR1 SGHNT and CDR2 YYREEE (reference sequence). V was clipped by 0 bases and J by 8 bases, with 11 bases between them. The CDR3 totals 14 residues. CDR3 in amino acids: CASSLAGEDEKLFF. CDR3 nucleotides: TGTGCCAGCAGCTTGGCCGGGGAGGACGAAAAACTGTTTTTT.

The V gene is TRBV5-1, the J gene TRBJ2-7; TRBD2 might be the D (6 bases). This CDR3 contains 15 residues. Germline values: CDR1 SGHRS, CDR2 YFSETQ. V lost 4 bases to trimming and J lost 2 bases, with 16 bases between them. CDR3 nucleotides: TGCGCCAGCAGCCCTGGGGACTTATTAACCTACGAGCAGTACTTC. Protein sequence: CASSPGDLLTYEQYF.

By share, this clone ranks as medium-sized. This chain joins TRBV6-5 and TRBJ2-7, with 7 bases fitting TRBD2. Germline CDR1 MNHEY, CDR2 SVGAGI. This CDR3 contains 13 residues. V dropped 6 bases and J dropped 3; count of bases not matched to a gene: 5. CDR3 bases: TGTGCCAGCAGGGGGGGGGATAACTACGAGCAGTACTTC. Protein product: CASRGGDNYEQYF.

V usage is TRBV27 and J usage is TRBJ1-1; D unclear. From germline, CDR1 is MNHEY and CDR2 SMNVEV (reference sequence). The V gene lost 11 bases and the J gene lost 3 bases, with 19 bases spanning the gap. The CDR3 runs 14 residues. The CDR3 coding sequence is TGTGCCTCAGGCAGACGGGGTAAATACACTGAAGCTTTCTTT. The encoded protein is CASGRRGKYTEAFF.

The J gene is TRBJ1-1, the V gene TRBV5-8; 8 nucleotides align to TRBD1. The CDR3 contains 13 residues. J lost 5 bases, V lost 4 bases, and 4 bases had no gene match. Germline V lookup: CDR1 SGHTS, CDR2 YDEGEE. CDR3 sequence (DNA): TGTGCCAGCAGCCACCGGACAGGGACTGAAGCTTTCTTT. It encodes CASSHRTGTEAFF. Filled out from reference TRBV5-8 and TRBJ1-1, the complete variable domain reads EAGVTQSPTHLIKTRGQQATLRCSPISGHTSVYWYQQALGLGLQFLLWYDEGEERNRGNFPPRFSGRQFPNYSSELNVNALELEDSALYLCASSHRTGTEAFFGQGTRLTVV.

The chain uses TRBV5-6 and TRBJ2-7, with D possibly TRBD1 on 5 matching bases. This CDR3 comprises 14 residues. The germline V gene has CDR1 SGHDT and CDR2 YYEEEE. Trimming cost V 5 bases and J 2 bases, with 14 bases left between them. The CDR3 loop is CASSAPGAAYEQYF. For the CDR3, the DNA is TGTGCCAGCAGTGCCCCTGGGGCGGCCTACGAGCAGTACTTC.

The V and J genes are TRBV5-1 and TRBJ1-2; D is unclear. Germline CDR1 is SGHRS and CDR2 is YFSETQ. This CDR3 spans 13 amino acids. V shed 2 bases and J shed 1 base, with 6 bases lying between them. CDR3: CASSLALNYGYTF. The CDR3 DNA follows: TGCGCCAGCAGCTTAGCTCTTAACTATGGCTACACCTTC.

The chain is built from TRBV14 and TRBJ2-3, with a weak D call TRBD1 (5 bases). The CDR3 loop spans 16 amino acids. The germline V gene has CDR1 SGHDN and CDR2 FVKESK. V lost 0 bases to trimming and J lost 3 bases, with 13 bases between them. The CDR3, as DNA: TGTGCCAGCAGCCAAGAGTTAGGGGCTCGGACAGATACGCAGTATTTT. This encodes CASSQELGARTDTQYF.

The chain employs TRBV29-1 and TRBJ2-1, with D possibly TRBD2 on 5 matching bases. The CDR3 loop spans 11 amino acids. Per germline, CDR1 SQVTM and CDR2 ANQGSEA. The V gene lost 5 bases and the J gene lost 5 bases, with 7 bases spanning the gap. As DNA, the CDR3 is TGCAGCGTTTACGGGAACAATGAGCAGTTCTTC. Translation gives CSVYGNNEQFF.

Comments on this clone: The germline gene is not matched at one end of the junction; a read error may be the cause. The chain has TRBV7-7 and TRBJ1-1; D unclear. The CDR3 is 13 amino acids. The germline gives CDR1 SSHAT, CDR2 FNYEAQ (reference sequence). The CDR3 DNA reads TGTGCTAGCAGCTTAGAGCTGAACACTGAAGCTTTCTTT. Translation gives CASSLELNTEAFF.

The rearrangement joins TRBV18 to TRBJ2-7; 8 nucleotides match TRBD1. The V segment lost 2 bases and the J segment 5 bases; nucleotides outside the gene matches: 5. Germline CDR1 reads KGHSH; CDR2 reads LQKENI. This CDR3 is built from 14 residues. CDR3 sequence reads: CASSPTGGIDEQYF. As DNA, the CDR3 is TGTGCCAGCTCACCAACAGGGGGAATTGACGAGCAGTACTTC. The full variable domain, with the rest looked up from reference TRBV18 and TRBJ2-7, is NAGVMQNPRHLVRRRGQEARLRCSPMKGHSHVYWYRQLPEEGLKFMVYLQKENIIDESGMPKERFSAEFPKEGPSILRIQQVVRGDSAAYFCASSPTGGIDEQYFGPGTRLTVT.

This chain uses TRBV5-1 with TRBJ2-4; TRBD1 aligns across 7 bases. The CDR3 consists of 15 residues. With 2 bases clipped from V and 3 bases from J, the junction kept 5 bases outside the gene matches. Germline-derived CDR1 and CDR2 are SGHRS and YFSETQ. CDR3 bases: TGCGCCAGCAGCTTTATACAGGGGAGCAAAAACATTCAGTACTTC. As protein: CASSFIQGSKNIQYF.